This entry concerns a single TCR beta chain. As yet, its antigen is unknown. The data stem from a study of radiation and T cells in renal cell carcinoma. The study, taken as a whole, reports: Top tumor clonotypes rose in blood 2 weeks post-radiation, then contracted.

Indicated time point: baseline pretreatment blood. Specified treatment: 15 Gy SBRT to primary tumor, nephrectomy 4 weeks later. Blood was sampled at baseline, 2 weeks and 4 weeks after SBRT. The tumor was a clear cell renal cell carcinoma. Libraries were prepared by immunoSEQ multiplex PCR; TCRdb keeps only in-frame clonotypes and omits some of them. Seen here are about 140,000 clones, 75% to 90% observed once, and the top ten hold 20% to 25%. The CDR3 has 12 residues. Germline V gene data show CDR1 as SGHRS and CDR2 as YFSETQ. V was clipped by 4 bases and J by 7 bases, with 11 bases between them. The receptor's source is a woman aged 45 to 65 with renal cell carcinoma. The sample in question was blood, obtained from a patient whose treatment included radiotherapy and nephrectomy. V and J are TRBV5-1 and TRBJ2-5, with no clear D. The CDR3 coding sequence is TGCGCCAGCAGCCCTCTCCATGGGACCCAGTACTTC. Its translation: CASSPLHGTQYF.